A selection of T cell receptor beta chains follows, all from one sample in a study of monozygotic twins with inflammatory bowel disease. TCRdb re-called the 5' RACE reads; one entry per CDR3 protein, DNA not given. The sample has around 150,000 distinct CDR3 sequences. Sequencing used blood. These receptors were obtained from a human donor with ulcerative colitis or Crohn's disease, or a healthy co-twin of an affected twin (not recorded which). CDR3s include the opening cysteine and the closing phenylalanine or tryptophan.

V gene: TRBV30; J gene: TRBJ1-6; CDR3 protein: CAWSVLGRGISPLHF
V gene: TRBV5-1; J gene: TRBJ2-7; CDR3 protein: CASSLDLYEQYF
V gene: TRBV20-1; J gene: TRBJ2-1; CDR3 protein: CSAPTYGRAYNEQFF
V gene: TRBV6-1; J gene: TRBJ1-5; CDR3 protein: CASTPNRDGQPQHF
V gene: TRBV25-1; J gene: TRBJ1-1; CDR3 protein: CASIGSTEAFF
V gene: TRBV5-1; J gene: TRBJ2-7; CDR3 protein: CASSSTSGTDEQYF
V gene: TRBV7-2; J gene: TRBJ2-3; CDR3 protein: CASSLSGSGTDTQYF
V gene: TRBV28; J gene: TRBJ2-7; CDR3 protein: CAGGLAGSYEQYF
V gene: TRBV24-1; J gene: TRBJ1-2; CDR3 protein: CATSGAGTVYGYTF
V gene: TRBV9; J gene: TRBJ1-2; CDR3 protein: CASSSRDIRHGYTF
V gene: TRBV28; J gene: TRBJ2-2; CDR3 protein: CASSKTGSTGELFF
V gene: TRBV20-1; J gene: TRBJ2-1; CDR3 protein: CSPQSRGNEQFF
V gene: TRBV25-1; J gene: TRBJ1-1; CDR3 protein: CASSGLRGTEAFF
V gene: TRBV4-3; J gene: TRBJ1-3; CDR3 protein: CASSQDRRTGDTIYF
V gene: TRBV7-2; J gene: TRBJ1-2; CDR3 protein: CASSLAPRDGGYTF
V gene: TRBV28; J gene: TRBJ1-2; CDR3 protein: CASSVLGDYGYTF
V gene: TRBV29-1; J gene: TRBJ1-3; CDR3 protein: CSVRGSGNTIYF
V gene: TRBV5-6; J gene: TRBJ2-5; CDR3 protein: CASSEPGRSKGTRGTQYF
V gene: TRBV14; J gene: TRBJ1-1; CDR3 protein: CASSPTRGNTEAFF
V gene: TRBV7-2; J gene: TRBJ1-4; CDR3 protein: CASSPRGQEHEKLFF
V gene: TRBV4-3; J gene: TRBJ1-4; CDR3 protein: CASSQERGRDEKLFF
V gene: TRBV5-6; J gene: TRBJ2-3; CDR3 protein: CASSLGTSNADTQYF
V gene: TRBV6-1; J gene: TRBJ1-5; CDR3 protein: CASRDQGETDQPQHF
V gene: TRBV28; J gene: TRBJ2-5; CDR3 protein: CASTDTLRGGETQYF
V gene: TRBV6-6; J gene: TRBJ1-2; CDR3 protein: CASSYTAGGNGYTF
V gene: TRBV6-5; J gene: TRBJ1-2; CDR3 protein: CASSYGDRAGYGYTF
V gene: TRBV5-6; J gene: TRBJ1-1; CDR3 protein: CASSLEGEANTEAFF